One and the same sample provided the 23 T cell receptor beta chains below, sequenced in a study of beta chain features in type 1 diabetes. The entirety of the isolated RNA underwent reverse transcription, so expressed TCRB transcripts were sequenced. Profiling relied on immunoSEQ multiplex PCR, and the TCRdb table lists in-frame clones only, not all of them. The sample has 900,000 or so clones, under 20% seen once. Sequencing input: naive CD4+ T cells from blood. The source is a young woman in good health.

The chain combines TRBV13 with TRBJ2-7; 7 bases are a match to TRBD1. Trimming took 5 bases from V and 2 from J; bases not matched to a gene: 12. This CDR3 contains 16 residues. Per the germline V gene, CDR1 is PRHDT and CDR2 is FYEKMQ (reference sequence). The CDR3 coding sequence is TGTGCCAGCAGCCGTTACCCGGGGACAGACACCTACGAGCAGTACTTC. Protein: CASSRYPGTDTYEQYF.

The rearrangement links TRBV11-1 to TRBJ2-3; TRBD1 aligns across 10 bases. Germline loops: CDR1 SGHAT, CDR2 FQDESV (reference sequence). V shed 6 bases and J 8 bases; nucleotides not matched to a gene: 5. The CDR3 loop spans 13 amino acids. CDR3 DNA: TGTGCCAGCAGACCGACAGGGGGCCTTACGCAGTATTTT. Residues: CASRPTGGLTQYF.

This clone was detected only a few times. This specimen includes other DNA sequences encoding the same CDR3. This rearrangement joins TRBV28 to TRBJ2-4; D uncertain. The CDR3 is 12 amino acids. Trimming stripped 9 bases from V and 0 bases from J, with 6 bases between. In germline, CDR1 is MDHEN, CDR2 SYDVKM. The CDR3 nucleotides are TGTGCCAGTGGATTAGCCAAAAACATTCAGTACTTC. This translates into CASGLAKNIQYF.

The V and J genes are TRBV11-2 and TRBJ2-3; unclear D gene. The CDR3 consists of 11 residues. In germline, CDR1 is SGHAT, CDR2 FQNNGV. V was trimmed by 3 bases and J by 6 bases, leaving 4 bases between them. This chain's CDR3 is CASSFRDTQYF. DNA of the CDR3: TGTGCCAGCAGCTTCAGGGATACGCAGTATTTT.

This chain joins TRBV7-8 and TRBJ1-5; D is uncertain. Trimming removed 5 bases from V and 6 bases from J, with 14 bases in between. CDR1 SGHVS and CDR2 FQNEAQ come from the germline V gene. The CDR3 loop spans 14 amino acids. The CDR3 here is CASSHKRTGQPQHF. DNA of the CDR3: TGTGCCAGCAGCCATAAAAGGACGGGTCAGCCCCAGCATTTT.

The chain has TRBV11-2 and TRBJ2-7; 9 positions match TRBD1. The V gene's germline CDR1 is SGHAT and CDR2 FQNNGV. The trim removed 5 bases at V and 6 bases at J, leaving 5 bases unmatched. The CDR3 spans 13 residues. This CDR3 is CASSRGTGSEQYF. Here the CDR3 DNA reads TGTGCCAGCAGCCGCGGGACAGGGTCCGAGCAGTACTTC.

This clone has only a few counts. This chain uses TRBV2 with TRBJ2-7, with 7 bases identical to TRBD2. Trimming removed 3 bases from V and 2 bases from J; junction bases left unmatched: 7. The CDR3 length is 15 residues. Looked up from germline, CDR1 is SNHLY and CDR2 is FYNNEI. As DNA, the CDR3 is TGTGCCAGCAGTGATTCGGCTAGCGGACCCTACGAGCAGTACTTC. This sequence encodes CASSDSASGPYEQYF.

Only a few counts were recorded for this clone. V gene TRBV18 combines with J gene TRBJ2-5; D not resolved. The V and J ends lost 6 bases and 4 bases respectively, with 12 bases between them. CDR1 is KGHSH, CDR2 LQKENI, per germline. This CDR3 has 13 residues. The CDR3 region has the DNA TGTGCCAGCTCCCCCACTACGAGAGAGACCCAGTACTTC. This codes for CASSPTTRETQYF.

This clone was observed a few times. This chain uses TRBV5-4 with TRBJ2-3; D is uncertain. V lost 8 bases and J 0 bases, leaving 13 bases between the germline ends. Germline values: CDR1 SGHNT, CDR2 YYREEE (reference sequence). CDR3 length: 14 amino acids. The CDR3 reads CASHTGPSTDTQYF. CDR3 bases: TGTGCCAGTCATACGGGTCCTAGCACAGATACGCAGTATTTT.

This clone occurred a few times. The rearrangement joins TRBV2 to TRBJ1-4, with TRBD1 matching over 9 bases. Trimming took 0 bases from V and 6 from J; bases not matched to a gene: 8. The CDR3 consists of 17 residues. CDR1 and CDR2 from the germline V gene are SNHLY and FYNNEI. The CDR3 DNA sequence: TGTGCCAGCAGTGAAGCGGGGACAGGGATTAGAGATGAAAAACTGTTTTTT. Its translation: CASSEAGTGIRDEKLFF.

This clone was observed a handful of times. The gene calls are TRBV2 and TRBJ2-1; 15 bases map to TRBD2. CDR3 size: 13 residues. The junction had 5 bases not matched to a gene; V was cut back by 6 bases and J by 14 bases. In germline, CDR1 is SNHLY, CDR2 FYNNEI. The CDR3 loop is CASSRTSGREEFF. CDR3 sequence (DNA): TGTGCCAGCAGCAGGACTAGCGGGAGGGAGGAGTTCTTC.

This clone was found a few times. This rearrangement joins TRBV18 to TRBJ2-1, with 10 bases identical to TRBD2. Germline V gene sequence: CDR1 KGHSH, CDR2 LQKENI. The CDR3 is 17 residues long. With V trimmed by 0 bases and J by 8 bases, 10 bases remained unmatched. This CDR3 is CASSPPRLAGARDEQFF. CDR3 nucleotides: TGTGCCAGCTCACCACCAAGGCTAGCGGGAGCGCGAGATGAGCAGTTCTTC. The whole variable domain, filled in from reference TRBV18 and TRBJ2-1, reads NAGVMQNPRHLVRRRGQEARLRCSPMKGHSHVYWYRQLPEEGLKFMVYLQKENIIDESGMPKERFSAEFPKEGPSILRIQQVVRGDSAAYFCASSPPRLAGARDEQFFGPGTRLTVL.

This clone has just one count. The chain combines TRBV27 with TRBJ1-2, with D tentatively TRBD1 (6 bases). The V end was cut by 5 bases, the J end by 6 bases, with 16 bases between. Looked up from germline, CDR1 is MNHEY and CDR2 is SMNVEV (reference sequence). There are 14 residues in the CDR3. As DNA, the CDR3 is TGTGCCAGCAGTCCCGAACAGGGACAACATGGCTACACCTTC. Translated: CASSPEQGQHGYTF.

This clone appeared a few times. The chain combines TRBV6-6 with TRBJ2-1; 11 positions agree with TRBD2. Germline V lookup: CDR1 MNHNY, CDR2 SVGAGI (reference sequence). The CDR3 covers 15 residues. The ends lost 4 bases at V and 5 bases at J; junction bases unmatched: 4. For the CDR3, the DNA is TGTGCCAGCAGTTCCGGGACTAGCGGACACAATGAGCAGTTCTTC. It translates to CASSSGTSGHNEQFF.

This clone was observed a few times. The chain employs TRBV6-6 and TRBJ2-7, with 13 bases identical to TRBD2. Unmatched junction bases numbered 6, after V lost 2 bases and J lost 5 bases. The CDR3 is made up of 16 amino acids. The germline V gene has CDR1 MNHNY and CDR2 SVGAGI (reference sequence). DNA of the CDR3: TGTGCCAGCAGTTACGGGGGACTAGCGGGGATGAACGAGCAGTACTTC. Protein sequence: CASSYGGLAGMNEQYF.

In this sample, this clone turned up a few times. The genes are TRBV7-9 and TRBJ2-3, with 14 bases lining up with TRBD2. Germline V gene sequence: CDR1 SEHNR, CDR2 FQNEAQ (reference sequence). CDR3 length: 17 amino acids. V trimming: 8 bases; J trimming: 4 bases; junction bases outside the gene matches: 11. In DNA, the CDR3 is TGTGCCAGCGGACCTTCCAGGGGACTAGCGGGAGCAGATACGCAGTATTTT. Amino acid sequence: CASGPSRGLAGADTQYF.

V is TRBV29-1 and J is TRBJ2-5, with 10 bases matching TRBD1. Germline lookup yields CDR1 SQVTM and CDR2 ANQGSEA. This CDR3 has 13 residues. V shed 7 bases and J 4 bases; nucleotides not matched to a gene: 6. The CDR3 nucleotides read TGCAGCGGGAGACAGGGGGCGGGAGAGACCCAGTACTTC. Translation gives CSGRQGAGETQYF.

The V call is TRBV27, the J call TRBJ1-3, with D possibly matching TRBD1 (5 bases). This CDR3 region has 15 residues. The germline V gene has CDR1 MNHEY and CDR2 SMNVEV (reference sequence). The V and J ends lost 3 bases and 0 bases respectively, with 9 bases between them. Written as DNA, the CDR3 is TGTGCCAGCAGTTTGACAGCAAACTCTGGAAACACCATATATTTT. It codes for CASSLTANSGNTIYF.

The chain uses TRBV15 and TRBJ2-5; possible D gene TRBD1, 6 bases. The CDR3 runs 15 residues. Germline V gene sequence: CDR1 LNHNV, CDR2 YYDKDF (reference sequence). The V and J ends lost 4 bases and 2 bases respectively, with 14 bases between them. As DNA, the CDR3 is TGTGCCACCAGCAAACAACAGGGATATCAAGAGACCCAGTACTTC. This gives the protein CATSKQQGYQETQYF.

This clone was seen a handful of times. The chain joins TRBV9 to TRBJ2-7; D gene ambiguous. The germline V gene has CDR1 SGDLS and CDR2 YYNGEE. The V end was cut by 4 bases, the J end by 2 bases, with 16 bases between. This CDR3 has 15 amino acids. Here the CDR3 DNA reads TGTGCCAGCAGCCCCCGGAGTGGGCCGACCTACGAGCAGTACTTC. Residues: CASSPRSGPTYEQYF.

V usage is TRBV6-5 and J usage is TRBJ2-3, with D hard to call. Trimming cost V 6 bases and J 1 base, with 14 bases left between them. Germline assignment: CDR1 MNHEY and CDR2 SVGAGI. The CDR3 contains 15 residues. Here the CDR3 reads CASRPAWPRTDTQYF. CDR3 DNA: TGTGCCAGCAGACCCGCGTGGCCGCGCACAGATACGCAGTATTTT.

As for this clone: Sequence at one end of the junction differs from germline and may be a read error. The rearrangement uses TRBV5-1 and TRBJ2-5; possibly TRBD1 for D (6 bases). This CDR3 has 13 amino acids. Germline CDR1 reads SGHRS; CDR2 reads YFSETQ. The CDR3 coding sequence is TGTGCCAGCAGCTTGGACAGCCCGGGGACCCAGTACTTC. It translates to CASSLDSPGTQYF.

The chain carries TRBV9 and TRBJ2-7, with D unclear. The V end was cut by 0 bases, the J end by 0 bases, with 7 bases between. Germline-derived CDR1 and CDR2 are SGDLS and YYNGEE. This CDR3 has 14 amino acids. CDR3 protein: CASSVGQDSYEQYF. The CDR3 DNA is TGTGCCAGCAGCGTAGGGCAGGACTCCTACGAGCAGTACTTC.